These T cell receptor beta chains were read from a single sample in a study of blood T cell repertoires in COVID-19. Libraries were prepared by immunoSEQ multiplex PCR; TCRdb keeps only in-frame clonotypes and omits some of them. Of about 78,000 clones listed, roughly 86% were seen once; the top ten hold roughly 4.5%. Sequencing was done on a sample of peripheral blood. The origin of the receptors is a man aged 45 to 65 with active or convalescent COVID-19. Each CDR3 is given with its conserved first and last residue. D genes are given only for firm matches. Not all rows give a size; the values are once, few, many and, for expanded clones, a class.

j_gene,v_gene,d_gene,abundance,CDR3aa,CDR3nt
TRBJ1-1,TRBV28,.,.,CASSSGVGNTEAFF,TGTGCCAGCAGTTCAGGGGTAGGAAACACTGAAGCTTTCTTT
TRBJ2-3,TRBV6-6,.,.,CASSYLRDTQYF,TGTGCCAGCAGTTACTTGCGGGACACGCAGTATTTT
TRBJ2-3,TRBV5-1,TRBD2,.,CASSSTSGGARDTQYF,TGCGCCAGCAGCTCTACTAGCGGGGGGGCAAGAGATACGCAGTATTTT
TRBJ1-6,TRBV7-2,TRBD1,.,CASSGQGGTSPLHF,TGTGCCAGCAGCGGACAGGGGGGGACGTCACCCCTCCACTTT
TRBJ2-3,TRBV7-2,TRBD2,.,CASSPLGLAGSDTQYF,TGTGCCAGCAGCCCCTTGGGACTAGCGGGCTCTGATACGCAGTATTTT
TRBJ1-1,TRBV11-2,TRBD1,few,CASSRGQANTEAFF,TGTGCCAGCAGCCGGGGACAGGCGAACACTGAAGCTTTCTTT
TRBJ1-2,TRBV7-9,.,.,CASSADIYLTYGYTF,TGTGCCAGCAGCGCGGACATCTACTTAACCTATGGCTACACCTTC
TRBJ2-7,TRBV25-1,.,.,CASLRGFEQYF,TGTGCCAGCCTTAGGGGTTTCGAGCAGTACTTC
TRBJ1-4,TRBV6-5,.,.,CASSYSTDAEKLFF,TGTGCCAGCAGTTACTCGACAGACGCTGAAAAACTGTTTTTT
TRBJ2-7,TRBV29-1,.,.,CSVEDRTGYEQYF,TGCAGCGTTGAAGATCGTACAGGGTACGAGCAGTACTTC
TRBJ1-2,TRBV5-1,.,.,CASSVLQGSMGNGYTF,TGCGCCAGCAGCGTTTTACAGGGATCGATGGGAAATGGCTACACCTTC
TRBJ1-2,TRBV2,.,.,CASMAGAYGYTF,TGTGCCAGCATGGCAGGGGCCTATGGCTACACCTTC
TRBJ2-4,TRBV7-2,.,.,CASSLVLAKNIQYF,TGTGCCAGCAGCTTAGTCCTAGCCAAAAACATTCAGTACTTC
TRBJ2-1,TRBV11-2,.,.,CASSLGLGANEQFF,TGTGCCAGCAGCTTAGGGCTGGGGGCCAATGAGCAGTTCTTC
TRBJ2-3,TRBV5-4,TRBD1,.,CASSTGTGGTDTQYF,TGTGCCAGCAGCACCGGGACAGGGGGAACAGATACGCAGTATTTT
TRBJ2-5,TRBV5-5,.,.,CASSLAVERETQYF,TGTGCCAGCAGCTTGGCCGTGGAGCGAGAGACCCAGTACTTC
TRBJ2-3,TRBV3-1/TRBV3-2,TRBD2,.,CASSQASGGATDTQYF,TGTGCCAGCAGCCAAGCGAGCGGGGGGGCCACAGATACGCAGTATTTT
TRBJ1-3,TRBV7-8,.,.,CASSPQGPGNTIYF,TGTGCCAGCAGCCCCCAGGGTCCTGGAAACACCATATATTTT
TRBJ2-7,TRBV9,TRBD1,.,CASSVGQGAYEQYF,TGTGCCAGCAGCGTAGGACAGGGGGCCTACGAGCAGTACTTC
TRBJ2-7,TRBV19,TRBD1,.,CASSLRDRGDSYEQYF,TGTGCCAGTAGTCTCCGGGACAGGGGTGATTCCTACGAGCAGTACTTC
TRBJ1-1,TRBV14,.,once,CASSQGGGTDFYTEAFF,TGTGCCAGCAGCCAAGGAGGAGGGACGGATTTTTACACTGAAGCTTTCTTT
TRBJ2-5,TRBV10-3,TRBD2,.,CAISDRGGSRTQETQYF,TGTGCCATCAGTGATCGGGGGGGGTCGCGCACACAAGAGACCCAGTACTTC
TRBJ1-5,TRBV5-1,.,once,CASSLEGGEGQPQHF,TGCGCCAGCAGCTTGGAGGGGGGGGAGGGACAGCCCCAGCATTTT
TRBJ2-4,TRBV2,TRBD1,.,CASRSGQAFLPAKNIQYF,TGTGCCAGCAGATCGGGACAGGCCTTCCTTCCAGCCAAAAACATTCAGTACTTC
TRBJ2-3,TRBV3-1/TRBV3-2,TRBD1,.,CASSQDPGQGARNTQYF,TGTGCCAGCAGCCAAGATCCGGGACAGGGGGCAAGAAATACGCAGTATTTT
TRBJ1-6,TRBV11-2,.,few,CASSLLGLNSPLHF,TGTGCCAGCAGCTTACTTGGTCTAAATTCACCCCTCCACTTT
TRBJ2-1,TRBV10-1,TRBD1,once,CASSARQGNEQFF,TGCGCCAGCAGTGCTAGACAGGGCAATGAGCAGTTCTTC
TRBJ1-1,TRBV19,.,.,CASGEGGSTEAFF,TGTGCCAGTGGCGAGGGGGGGTCGACTGAAGCTTTCTTT
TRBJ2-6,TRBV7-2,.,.,CASSDWGANVLTF,TGTGCCAGCAGTGACTGGGGGGCCAACGTCCTGACTTTC
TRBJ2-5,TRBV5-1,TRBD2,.,CASSFHLAGGNQETQYF,TGCGCCAGCAGCTTCCATCTAGCGGGGGGGAACCAAGAGACCCAGTACTTC
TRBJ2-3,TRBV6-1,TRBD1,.,CASSELTGALSGTQYF,TGTGCCAGCAGTGAATTAACAGGGGCTCTGTCAGGTACGCAGTATTTT
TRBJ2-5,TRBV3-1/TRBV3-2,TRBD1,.,CASSRGDRQETQYF,TGTGCCAGCAGCCGAGGGGACAGACAAGAGACCCAGTACTTC
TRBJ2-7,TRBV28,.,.,CASSPSEGEQYF,TGTGCCAGCAGCCCTAGCGAAGGCGAGCAGTACTTC
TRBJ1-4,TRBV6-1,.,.,CASSEARGAGAEKLFF,TGTGCCAGCAGTGAAGCTCGGGGGGCAGGGGCGGAAAAACTGTTTTTT
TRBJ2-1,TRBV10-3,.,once,CAISTPNEQFF,TGTGCCATCAGTACTCCCAATGAGCAGTTCTTC
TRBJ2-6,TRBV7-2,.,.,CASSLGGGAFSGANVLTF,TGTGCCAGCAGCTTAGGTGGGGGGGCCTTCTCTGGGGCCAACGTCCTGACTTTC
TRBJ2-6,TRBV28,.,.,CASSLDIGSFNVLTF,TGTGCCAGCAGTTTAGACATAGGCAGCTTTAACGTCCTGACTTTC
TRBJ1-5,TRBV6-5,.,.,CASSLRGDNQPQHF,TGTGCCAGCAGTTTGCGAGGAGATAATCAGCCCCAGCATTTT
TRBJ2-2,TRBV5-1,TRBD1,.,CASITGTGNTGELFF,TGCGCCAGCATCACCGGGACAGGGAACACCGGGGAGCTGTTTTTT
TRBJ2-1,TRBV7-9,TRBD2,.,CASSAPGLAGVNEQFF,TGTGCCAGCAGCGCCCCGGGACTAGCGGGGGTCAATGAGCAGTTCTTC
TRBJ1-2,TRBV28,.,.,CASSSTGRANYGYTF,TGTGCCAGCAGCTCCACAGGGCGAGCTAACTATGGCTACACCTTC
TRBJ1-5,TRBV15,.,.,CATSSREGRQPQHF,TGTGCCACCAGCAGCCGAGAGGGCAGACAGCCCCAGCATTTT
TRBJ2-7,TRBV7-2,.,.,CASSKDYSSYEQYF,TGTGCCAGCAGCAAAGACTATTCCTCCTACGAGCAGTACTTC
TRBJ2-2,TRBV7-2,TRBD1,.,CASRPGQLNTGELFF,TGTGCCAGCAGACCGGGACAGCTGAACACCGGGGAGCTGTTTTTT
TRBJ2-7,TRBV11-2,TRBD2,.,CASSRTSDEQYF,TGTGCCAGCAGCCGAACTAGCGATGAGCAGTACTTC
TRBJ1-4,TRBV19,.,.,CATMGGTNEKLFF,TGTGCCACGATGGGGGGAACTAATGAAAAACTGTTTTTT
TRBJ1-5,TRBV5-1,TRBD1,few,CASSSGQGGGPQHF,TGCGCCAGCAGCTCGGGACAGGGGGGAGGTCCCCAGCATTTT
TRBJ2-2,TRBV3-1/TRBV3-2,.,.,CASSQDRSGTGELFF,TGTGCCAGCAGCCAAGATCGATCCGGCACCGGGGAGCTGTTTTTT
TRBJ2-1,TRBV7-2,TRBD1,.,CASSITASGTGPYNEQFF,TGTGCCAGCAGCATAACGGCTTCCGGGACAGGCCCCTACAATGAGCAGTTCTTC
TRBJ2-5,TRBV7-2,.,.,CASSNQGLGGETQYF,TGTGCCAGCAGCAACCAGGGACTAGGGGGCGAGACCCAGTACTTC
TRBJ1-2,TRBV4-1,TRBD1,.,CASSQAADRGLPYGYTF,TGCGCCAGCAGCCAAGCCGCCGACAGGGGGCTGCCCTATGGCTACACCTTC
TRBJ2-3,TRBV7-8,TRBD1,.,CASRGQGSLTDTQYF,TGTGCCAGCAGGGGACAGGGGTCCCTCACAGATACGCAGTATTTT
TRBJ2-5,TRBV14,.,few,CASSQGVAGPWETQYF,TGTGCCAGCAGCCAAGGGGTGGCGGGGCCCTGGGAGACCCAGTACTTC
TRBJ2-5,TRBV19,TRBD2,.,CASSTASGGPGETQYF,TGTGCCAGTAGTACGGCTAGCGGGGGGCCTGGGGAGACCCAGTACTTC
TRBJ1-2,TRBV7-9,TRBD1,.,CASSSAGTGTHGYTF,TGTGCCAGCAGCTCAGCCGGGACAGGGACCCATGGCTACACCTTC
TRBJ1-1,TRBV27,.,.,CASSFARGNTEAFF,TGTGCCAGCAGTTTCGCCAGGGGGAACACTGAAGCTTTCTTT
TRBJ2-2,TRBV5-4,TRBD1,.,CASNNRDRAGELFF,TGTGCCAGCAACAATAGGGACAGGGCCGGGGAGCTGTTTTTT
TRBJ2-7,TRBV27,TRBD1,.,CASSPRGQIYEQYF,TGTGCCAGCAGCCCGAGGGGACAGATCTACGAGCAGTACTTC